A single TCR beta chain is shown here with its context. The sample is drawn from a study of response to subunit inactivated influenza vaccine. The V gene end was trimmed by 4 bases and the J gene end by 3 bases; junction bases not matched to a gene: 8. Germline V lookup: CDR1 SQVTM, CDR2 ANQGSEA. The CDR3 spans 16 residues. TCRdb fed the RT-PCR reads into MiXCR, producing one record per CDR3 protein. There are approximately 500,000 distinct CDR3 sequences in the sample; around 25% occur only once, and around 2.8% lies in the top ten. The same specimen was also included in a second study, on T cells expressing NK-cell markers. That paper adds: Template switching by 5'RACE with UMIs generated the TCR beta cDNA. Beta-chain profiling covered CD3+CD56+NKG2C+, CD3+CD56+NKG2C- and CD3+CD56-NKG2C+ sorted subsets. The contribution of dominant NKG2C+ clonotypes to CD8+ T cells in about six donors was roughly 1.0-7.5%. A few donors showed these clonotypes also leading the CD3+CD56-NKG2C+ fraction.

The input for sequencing was CD4+ T cells sorted from PBMCs, taken approximately 12 days after vaccination. The clonotype comes from a man in his fifties or sixties who received an inactivated influenza vaccine. The rearrangement joins TRBV29-1 to TRBJ2-3; 12 bases match TRBD2. The CDR3 DNA follows: TGCAGCGTTGCTTTTAAAGGACTAGCGGGAACAGATACGCAGTATTTT. This codes for CSVAFKGLAGTDTQYF.